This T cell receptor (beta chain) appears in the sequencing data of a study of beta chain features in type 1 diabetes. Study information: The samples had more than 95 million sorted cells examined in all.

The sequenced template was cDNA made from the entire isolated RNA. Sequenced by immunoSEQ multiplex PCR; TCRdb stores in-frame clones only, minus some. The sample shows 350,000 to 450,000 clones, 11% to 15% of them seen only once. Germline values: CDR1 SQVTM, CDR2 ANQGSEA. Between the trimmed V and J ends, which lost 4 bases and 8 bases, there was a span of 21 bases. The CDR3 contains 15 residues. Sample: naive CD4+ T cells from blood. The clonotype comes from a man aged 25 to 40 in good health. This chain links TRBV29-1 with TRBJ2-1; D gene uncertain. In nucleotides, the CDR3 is TGCAGCGTTGGGTTTGGGCAGTCCAGCCAGGATGAGCAGTTCTTC. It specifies CSVGFGQSSQDEQFF.